The 8 T cell receptor gamma chains presented below share a single source sample, sequenced in a study of gamma-delta T cells after stem cell transplantation. TCRdb ran CATT on the RT-PCR reads. The sample contains around 330 gamma-chain clones, approximately 15% of which appear only once. The sequencing input was gamma-delta T cells. These receptors all stem from a human donor. It is not recorded whose cells these are; they may come from a transplant donor.

This clone was seen a handful of times. V is TRGV2 and J is TRGJ1 or TRGJ2. The trim removed 6 bases at V and 3 bases at J, leaving 5 bases unmatched. This CDR3 is 12 amino acids long. Per the germline V gene, CDR1 is EGSNGY and CDR2 is YDSYNSKV. DNA for the CDR3: TGTGCCACCTGGTCACCTTATTATAAGAAACTCTTT. It yields the protein CATWSPYYKKLF.

The table lists this clone with a few counts. The CDR3 spells CALWEYGLGLGKKIKVF. CDR3 DNA sequence: TGTGCCTTGTGGGAGTACGGGTTAGGGTTGGGCAAAAAAATCAAGGTATTT. The chain carries TRGV9 and TRGJP. This CDR3 has 17 residues. Losses at the gene ends were 3 bases for V and 9 bases for J; bases not matched to a gene: 11. Germline assignment: CDR1 GITISATS and CDR2 ISYDGTV (reference sequence).

The table lists this clone with a few counts. J is TRGJ1 or TRGJ2 and V is TRGV4. Germline CDR1 and CDR2: EGSTGY and YDSYTSSV. V was clipped by 0 bases and J by 5 bases; unmatched bases: 4. This CDR3 is 13 amino acids long. The CDR3 DNA sequence: TGTGCCACCTGGGATGGGCCGCATTATAAGAAACTCTTT. Its translation: CATWDGPHYKKLF.

This clone was detected only a few times. The chain employs TRGV9 and TRGJP. CDR1 and CDR2 from the germline V gene are GITISATS and ISYDGTV (reference sequence). With V trimmed by 2 bases and J by 7 bases, 5 bases remained unmatched. This CDR3 region has 16 residues. CDR3 nucleotide sequence: TGTGCCTTGTGGGAGGAGTTGGAGTTGGGCAAAAAAATCAAGGTATTT. Its translation: CALWEELELGKKIKVF.

The genes are TRGV9 and TRGJ1 or TRGJ2. Trimming took 4 bases from V and 4 from J; bases not matched to a gene: 7. The germline gives CDR1 GITISATS, CDR2 ISYDGTV (reference sequence). The CDR3 runs 13 residues. CDR3 nucleotides: TGTGCCTTGTGGGATTCGGGGTATTATAAGAAACTCTTT. As protein: CALWDSGYYKKLF.

This clone has just a few counts. A much larger clone differs by one base, so this may be a read error. The same CDR3 also results from other DNA sequences found in this sample. V is TRGV9 and J is TRGJP. Germline V gives CDR1 GITISATS, CDR2 ISYDGTV (reference sequence). CDR3 length equals 16 residues. The V and J ends lost 1 base and 4 bases, in that order; junction bases with no gene match: 1. This CDR3 is CALWEVQELGKKIKVF. The DNA for the CDR3 is TGTGCCTTGTGGGAGGTACAAGAGTTGGGCAAAAAAATCAAGGTATTT.

This clone was seen a handful of times. This is likely an artifact of a read error, given a far larger clone one base away. Other DNA sequences in this sample translate to the same CDR3. The chain uses TRGV9 and TRGJ1 or TRGJ2. The CDR3 length is 13 residues. From germline, CDR1 is GITISATS and CDR2 ISYDGTV (reference sequence). This CDR3 is CALWEPTNYKKLF. CDR3 coding DNA: TGTGCCTTGTGGGAGCCTACCAACTATAAGAAACTCTTC.

The sample holds a few counts of this clone. This rearrangement joins TRGV4 to TRGJ1 or TRGJ2. Germline V lookup: CDR1 EGSTGY, CDR2 YDSYTSSV. The CDR3 extends over 12 amino acids. Germline trimming cut 0 bases from V and 6 bases from J; bases unmatched to any gene: 2. In DNA form, the CDR3 reads TGTGCCACCTGGGATGGGGTTTATAAGAAACTCTTT. As protein: CATWDGVYKKLF.